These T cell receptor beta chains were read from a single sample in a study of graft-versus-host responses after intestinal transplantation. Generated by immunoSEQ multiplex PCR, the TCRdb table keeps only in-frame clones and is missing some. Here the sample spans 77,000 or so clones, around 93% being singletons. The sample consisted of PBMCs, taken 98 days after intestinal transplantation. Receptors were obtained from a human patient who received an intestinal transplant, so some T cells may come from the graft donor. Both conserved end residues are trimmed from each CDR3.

cdr3_aa: ASSLEATGELF
v_call: TRBV7-3
j_call: TRBJ2-2

cdr3_aa: ASSGTSGRGEQF
v_call: TRBV14
j_call: TRBJ2-1

cdr3_aa: ASSAAGGLNEQF
v_call: TRBV9
j_call: TRBJ2-1

cdr3_aa: ASSEGSNQPQH
v_call: TRBV6-1
j_call: TRBJ1-5

cdr3_aa: ASSLEGFEQY
v_call: TRBV5-6
j_call: TRBJ2-7

cdr3_aa: ASSQKGARVSGNTIY
v_call: TRBV5-4
j_call: TRBJ1-3

cdr3_aa: ASSWINTEAF
v_call: TRBV7-9
j_call: TRBJ1-1

cdr3_aa: ASSFSRLANPYEQY
v_call: TRBV7-2
j_call: TRBJ2-7

cdr3_aa: ASSVVGNTEAF
v_call: TRBV6-1
j_call: TRBJ1-1

cdr3_aa: ASSLGTHGTDTQY
v_call: TRBV27
j_call: TRBJ2-3

cdr3_aa: ASSVSGGTDTQY
v_call: TRBV2
j_call: TRBJ2-3

cdr3_aa: ASTPQGTPGTEAF
v_call: TRBV5-3
j_call: TRBJ1-1

cdr3_aa: ASSLAAWDRGQGTYNSPPH
v_call: TRBV7-8
j_call: TRBJ1-6

cdr3_aa: ASSLAVASSYEQY
v_call: TRBV28
j_call: TRBJ2-7

cdr3_aa: SARDAYEQY
v_call: TRBV20-1
j_call: TRBJ2-7

cdr3_aa: ASSLQGEKLF
v_call: TRBV5-1
j_call: TRBJ1-4

cdr3_aa: ASSQGGAQGYT
v_call: TRBV5-4
j_call: TRBJ1-2

cdr3_aa: ASSSLTGRSTEAF
v_call: TRBV5-1
j_call: TRBJ1-1

cdr3_aa: ASSSYKVQVQETQY
v_call: TRBV6-5
j_call: TRBJ2-5

cdr3_aa: AWGIAGQNEQF
v_call: TRBV30
j_call: TRBJ2-1

cdr3_aa: ASSPDRGQETQY
v_call: TRBV25-1
j_call: TRBJ2-5

cdr3_aa: ASSQEVRQGSPLH
v_call: TRBV4-3
j_call: TRBJ1-6

cdr3_aa: ASSEQGPGNTIY
v_call: TRBV2
j_call: TRBJ1-3

cdr3_aa: ASSPQAFSSYNEQF
v_call: TRBV9
j_call: TRBJ2-1

cdr3_aa: ASSLSSTDTQY
v_call: TRBV7-2
j_call: TRBJ2-3

cdr3_aa: ASSPPHRGQIATNEKLF
v_call: TRBV5-1
j_call: TRBJ1-4

cdr3_aa: AWSVLGTGYNEQF
v_call: TRBV30
j_call: TRBJ2-1

cdr3_aa: ASSPPAGTGVSYGYT
v_call: TRBV19
j_call: TRBJ1-2

cdr3_aa: ASSTTSGGPVSYNEQF
v_call: TRBV28
j_call: TRBJ2-1

cdr3_aa: ASTPGGGAGQPQH
v_call: TRBV19
j_call: TRBJ1-5

cdr3_aa: ASSEIGEGSYEQY
v_call: TRBV6-1
j_call: TRBJ2-7

cdr3_aa: ASSALWTGSNNSPLH
v_call: TRBV5-5
j_call: TRBJ1-6